This T cell receptor (beta chain) stems from a study of technical replicates of blood from a few donors. Profiling relied on immunoSEQ multiplex PCR, and the TCRdb table lists in-frame clones only, not all of them. The sample holds under 85,000 clones; about nine tenths are singletons and the top ten take under 0.5%. This CDR3 comprises 16 residues. Trimming took 0 bases from V and 0 from J, leaving 9 bases between them. The germline V gene has CDR1 MDHEN and CDR2 SYDVKM. This TCR was recovered from a human donor in good health. Some clones in this sample may be carry-over from other donors' samples. This chain uses TRBV28 with TRBJ1-3; maybe TRBD1 (5 bases). The source material was T cells isolated from PBMCs. The CDR3 spells CASSLWAGRSGNTIYF. The CDR3 bases are TGTGCCAGCAGTTTATGGGCAGGGCGCTCTGGAAACACCATATATTTT.